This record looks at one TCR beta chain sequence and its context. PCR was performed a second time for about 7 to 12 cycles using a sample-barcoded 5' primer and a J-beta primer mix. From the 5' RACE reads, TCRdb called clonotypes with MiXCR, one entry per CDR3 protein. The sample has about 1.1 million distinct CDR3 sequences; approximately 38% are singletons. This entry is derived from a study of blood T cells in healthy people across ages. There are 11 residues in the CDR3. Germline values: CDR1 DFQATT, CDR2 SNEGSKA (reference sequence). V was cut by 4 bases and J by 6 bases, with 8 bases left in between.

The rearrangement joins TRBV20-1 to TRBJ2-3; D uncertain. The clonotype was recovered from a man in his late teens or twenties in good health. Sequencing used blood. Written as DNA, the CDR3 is TGCAGTGCTATGCACGGGGATACGCAGTATTTT. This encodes CSAMHGDTQYF.